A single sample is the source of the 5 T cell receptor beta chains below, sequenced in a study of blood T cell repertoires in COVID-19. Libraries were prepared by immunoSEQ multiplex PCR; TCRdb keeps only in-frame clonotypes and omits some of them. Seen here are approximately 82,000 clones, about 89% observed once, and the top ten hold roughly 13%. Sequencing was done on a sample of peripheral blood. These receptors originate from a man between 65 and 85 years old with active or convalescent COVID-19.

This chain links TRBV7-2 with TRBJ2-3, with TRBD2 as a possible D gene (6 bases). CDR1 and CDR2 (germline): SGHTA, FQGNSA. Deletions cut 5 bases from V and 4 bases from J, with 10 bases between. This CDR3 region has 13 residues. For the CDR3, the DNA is TGTGCCAGCAGCCGAGGAGGGGCAGATACGCAGTATTTT. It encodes CASSRGGADTQYF.

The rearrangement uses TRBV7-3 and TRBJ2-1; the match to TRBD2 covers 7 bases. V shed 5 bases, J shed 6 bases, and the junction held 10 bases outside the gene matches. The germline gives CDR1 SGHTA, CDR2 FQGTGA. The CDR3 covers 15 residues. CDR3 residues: CASSLLSGMGNEQFF. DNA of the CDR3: TGTGCCAGCAGCCTCCTGAGCGGGATGGGCAATGAGCAGTTCTTC.

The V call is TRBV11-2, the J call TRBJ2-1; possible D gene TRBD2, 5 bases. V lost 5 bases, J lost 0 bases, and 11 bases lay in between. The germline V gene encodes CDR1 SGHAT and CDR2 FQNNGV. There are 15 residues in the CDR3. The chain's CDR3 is CASSQDSSSYNEQFF. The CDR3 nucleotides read TGTGCCAGCAGCCAGGACTCCAGCTCCTACAATGAGCAGTTCTTC. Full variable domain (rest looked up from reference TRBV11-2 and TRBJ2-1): EAGVAQSPRYKIIEKRQSVAFWCNPISGHATLYWYQQILGQGPKLLIQFQNNGVVDDSQLPKDRFSAERLKGVDSTLKIQPAKLEDSAVYLCASSQDSSSYNEQFFGPGTRLTVL.

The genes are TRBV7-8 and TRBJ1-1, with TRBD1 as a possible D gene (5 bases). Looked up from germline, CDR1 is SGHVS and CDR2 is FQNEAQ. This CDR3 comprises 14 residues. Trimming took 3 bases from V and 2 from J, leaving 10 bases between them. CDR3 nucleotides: TGTGCCAGCAGCTTGGGGCAGATTAACACTGAAGCTTTCTTT. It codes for CASSLGQINTEAFF.

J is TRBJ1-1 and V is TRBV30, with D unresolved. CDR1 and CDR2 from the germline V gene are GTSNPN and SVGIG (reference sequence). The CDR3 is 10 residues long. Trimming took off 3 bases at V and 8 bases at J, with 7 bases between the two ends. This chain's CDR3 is CAWSRQEAFF. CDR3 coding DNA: TGTGCCTGGAGCAGACAAGAAGCTTTCTTT.